This entry features one TCR beta chain sequence. Its antigen is currently unknown. Using a J-beta primer mix together with a sample-barcoded 5' primer, a second PCR was run for roughly 6 to 11 cycles. TCRdb ran MiXCR on the 5' RACE reads and lists one entry per CDR3 protein. Of about 1 million distinct CDR3 sequences in the sample, 40% to 45% were seen once. These data belong to a study of blood T cells in healthy people across ages. Whole-study findings and limits: Significant beta diversity loss was already apparent by age roughly 44, declining roughly linearly.

The sequenced sample was blood. This TCR came from a woman aged 55-69 years in good health.

CDR3 coding DNA: TGCAGCGGAGACAGGGTTGGCGGAGAGACCCAGTACTTC. Translation: CSGDRVGGETQYF. The chain employs TRBV29-1 and TRBJ2-5; 7 bases map to TRBD1. The CDR3 is 13 amino acids. V lost 7 bases to trimming and J lost 4 bases; unmatched junction nucleotides: 9. Germline lookup yields CDR1 SQVTM and CDR2 ANQGSEA. Filled out from reference TRBV29-1 and TRBJ2-5, the complete variable domain reads SAVISQKPSRDICQRGTSLTIQCQVDSQVTMMFWYRQQPGQSLTLIATANQGSEATYESGFVIDKFPISRPNLTFSTLTVSNMSPEDSSIYLCSGDRVGGETQYFGPGTRLLVL.